Shown below are 28 T cell receptor beta chains from a single sample sequenced in a study of blood T cell repertoires in COVID-19. This table comes from immunoSEQ multiplex PCR, and its TCRdb copy is limited to in-frame clones, with some not included. The sample contains around 250,000 clones, around 83% of which appear only once. The sequencing sample was made of peripheral blood. These receptors were taken from a woman aged 40 to 49 who had recovered from COVID-19.

The chain has TRBV7-9 and TRBJ2-2; TRBD1 is a possible D gene (5 bases). The germline CDR1 and CDR2 sequences are SEHNR and FQNEAQ (reference sequence). The CDR3 loop spans 14 amino acids. V was pared by 0 bases and J by 7 bases, with 9 bases between. CDR3 residues: CASSLAFRDGELFF. The CDR3 coding sequence is TGTGCCAGCAGCTTAGCGTTCAGGGACGGGGAGCTGTTTTTT.

V usage is TRBV5-1 and J usage is TRBJ2-1, with 16 bases aligning to TRBD2. This CDR3 has 19 amino acids. CDR1 is SGHRS and CDR2 is YFSETQ in the germline V gene. The V segment lost 3 bases and the J segment 1 base; nucleotides outside the gene matches: 7. This CDR3 is CASSSPGLAGGRSYNEQFF. The DNA for the CDR3 is TGCGCCAGCAGCTCACCGGGACTAGCGGGGGGGCGATCCTACAATGAGCAGTTCTTC. The full variable domain, with the rest looked up from reference TRBV5-1 and TRBJ2-1, is KAGVTQTPRYLIKTRGQQVTLSCSPISGHRSVSWYQQTPGQGLQFLFEYFSETQRNKGNFPGRFSGRQFSNSRSEMNVSTLELGDSALYLCASSSPGLAGGRSYNEQFFGPGTRLTVL.

This clone was detected a few times. V gene TRBV12-3 or TRBV12-4 combines with J gene TRBJ1-2; tentative D call: TRBD1 (5 bases). The CDR3 extends over 13 amino acids. The germline V and J ends were trimmed by 4 bases and 7 bases, with 13 bases remaining between them. The CDR3 is CASSSARQGGYTF. CDR3 sequence (DNA): TGTGCCAGCAGTTCAGCCCGGCAGGGTGGCTACACCTTC.

The chain recombines TRBV6-2 or TRBV6-3 with TRBJ1-5, with a tentative D call TRBD1 (5 bases). The CDR3 length is 15 residues. Trimming left V 2 bases short and J 5 bases short, with 13 bases between. Germline assignment: CDR1 MNHEY and CDR2 SVGEGT. The CDR3 region is CASSYVRQPHQPQHF. The CDR3 DNA is TGTGCCAGCAGTTACGTCCGACAGCCTCATCAGCCCCAGCATTTT.

This chain connects TRBV24-1 to TRBJ1-4, with 7 positions matching TRBD1. Trimming cost V 2 bases and J 8 bases; bases outside gene matches: 7. The CDR3 covers 15 residues. Germline values: CDR1 KGHDR, CDR2 SFDVKD. The CDR3 protein is CATSDSQGVSEKLFF. CDR3 nucleotide sequence: TGTGCCACCAGTGATTCGCAGGGGGTTAGCGAAAAACTGTTTTTT.

V usage is TRBV19 and J usage is TRBJ1-5; 10 bases map to TRBD1. The CDR3 covers 15 residues. The germline V gene encodes CDR1 LNHDA and CDR2 SQIVND (reference sequence). The V gene end was trimmed by 2 bases and the J gene end by 5 bases; junction bases not matched to a gene: 3. CDR3 region: CASSIRDRGYQPQHF. DNA of the CDR3: TGTGCCAGTAGTATAAGGGACAGGGGATATCAGCCCCAGCATTTT.

In this sample, this clone turned up once. The chain links TRBV10-2 to TRBJ1-1; possible D gene TRBD1, 5 bases. The CDR3 sequence is 16 residues long. Per the germline V gene, CDR1 is WSHSY and CDR2 is SAAADI. Trimming stripped 1 base from V and 3 bases from J, with 15 bases between. The CDR3 sequence: CASSEWDFRPYTEAFF. The CDR3 region has the DNA TGCGCCAGCAGTGAGTGGGACTTCCGACCCTACACTGAAGCTTTCTTT.

This clone was seen a single time. The genes are TRBV23-1 and TRBJ1-1; a possible D gene is TRBD1 (6 bases). TRBV23-1 is known as an ORF, though its function is uncertain. The CDR3 runs 15 residues. Trimming removed 6 bases from V and 2 bases from J, with 16 bases in between. CDR3 bases: TGCGCCAGCAGAGACATAACAGGGATTAACACTGAAGCTTTCTTT. Its translation: CASRDITGINTEAFF.

V is TRBV3-1 (or the pseudogene TRBV3-2) and J is TRBJ2-3, with a possible D match to TRBD1 (5 bases). The CDR3 extends over 13 amino acids. Trimming took 4 bases from V and 6 from J, leaving 11 bases between them. Germline CDR1 reads LGHDT; CDR2 reads YNNKEL (reference sequence). CDR3 bases: TGTGCCAGCAGCCTAGGGGCTGGGGATACGCAGTATTTT. Translating gives CASSLGAGDTQYF.

The CDR3 coding sequence is TGTGCCAGTAGTACGACGGGAGACTATGGCTACACCTTC. Encoded protein: CASSTTGDYGYTF. The V gene is TRBV19, the J gene TRBJ1-2; D remains unclear. Trimming cost V 4 bases and J 3 bases, with 9 bases left between them. Germline V gene sequence: CDR1 LNHDA, CDR2 SQIVND (reference sequence). The CDR3 covers 13 residues.

V usage is TRBV7-3 and J usage is TRBJ2-1; D is unresolved. Per the germline V gene, CDR1 is SGHTA and CDR2 is FQGTGA. The length of the CDR3 is 11 residues. V was clipped by 3 bases and J by 9 bases, with 6 bases between them. The CDR3 DNA reads as TGTGCCAGCAGCTTCGGGTCTGAGCAGTTCTTC. This gives the protein CASSFGSEQFF.

This chain uses TRBV7-9 with TRBJ1-2; D remains unclear. CDR1 is SEHNR, CDR2 FQNEAQ, per germline (reference sequence). The CDR3 has 14 residues. The V gene lost 5 bases and the J gene lost 8 bases, with 18 bases spanning the gap. The CDR3 DNA reads as TGTGCCAGCAGCCCGGAGCGGCCCGGGAACGGCTACACCTTC. It codes for CASSPERPGNGYTF.

This clone was seen just once. The chain uses TRBV29-1 and TRBJ2-5; 7 bases match TRBD2. The V gene's germline CDR1 is SQVTM and CDR2 ANQGSEA. J lost 5 bases, V lost 0 bases, and 15 bases had no gene match. The CDR3 consists of 17 residues. The CDR3 here is CSVEDQGGQGGWETQYF. The CDR3, as DNA: TGCAGCGTTGAAGATCAGGGAGGGCAGGGAGGCTGGGAGACCCAGTACTTC.

CDR3 DNA: TGTGCCAGCAGTCCAGCAGGGACAGGGGGCAATCATGGCTACACCTTC. Protein: CASSPAGTGGNHGYTF. The chain carries TRBV27 and TRBJ1-2, with 12 nucleotides matching TRBD1. The CDR3 consists of 16 residues. CDR1 is MNHEY, CDR2 SMNVEV, per germline (reference sequence). V shed 5 bases, J shed 6 bases, and the junction held 10 bases outside the gene matches.

V and J are TRBV6-5 and TRBJ2-3, with 7 bases aligning to TRBD2. Germline CDR1 MNHEY, CDR2 SVGAGI. The CDR3 covers 15 residues. V lost 0 bases and J lost 1; bases outside the gene matches: 1. The CDR3 DNA follows: TGTGCCAGCAGTTACTCCCGGGGGGGCACAGATACGCAGTATTTT. This translates into CASSYSRGGTDTQYF.

This chain joins TRBV7-2 and TRBJ2-1, with 9 nucleotides matching TRBD1. The length of the CDR3 is 16 residues. V gave up 8 bases and J gave up 7 bases; unmatched junction bases: 15. Germline-derived CDR1 and CDR2 are SGHTA and FQGNSA. The DNA for the CDR3 is TGTGCCAGCGAATTTACAGGGGGCCGGGTGGGGAATGAGCAGTTCTTC. Protein: CASEFTGGRVGNEQFF.

This clone was found once. This chain uses TRBV7-2 with TRBJ2-1; 7 bases match TRBD2. This CDR3 has 14 amino acids. Trimming removed 3 bases from V and 3 bases from J; junction bases left unmatched: 2. CDR1 and CDR2 from the germline V gene are SGHTA and FQGNSA. CDR3 nucleotides: TGTGCCAGCAGCTTTACGGGAGGCTACAATGAGCAGTTCTTC. This translates into CASSFTGGYNEQFF.

The chain uses TRBV28 and TRBJ1-1; TRBD1 is a possible D gene (6 bases). The CDR3 is made up of 18 amino acids. Trimming stripped 1 base from V and 7 bases from J, with 25 bases between. The germline CDR1 and CDR2 sequences are MDHEN and SYDVKM. The CDR3 nucleotides are TGTGCCAGCAGTTTATACGCCTTTAAAGCAGGACAGAGTGATGAAGCTTTCTTT. It encodes CASSLYAFKAGQSDEAFF.

The V gene is TRBV28, the J gene TRBJ2-5, with TRBD2 as a possible D gene (7 bases). CDR3 size: 16 residues. Germline values: CDR1 MDHEN, CDR2 SYDVKM. The V gene lost 6 bases and the J gene lost 5 bases, with 22 bases spanning the gap. CDR3 sequence reads: CASRGYYRVGGETQYF. The CDR3 DNA reads as TGTGCCAGCAGAGGATACTACAGGGTGGGAGGGGAGACCCAGTACTTC.

The CDR3 sequence is CSASLSTGELFF. Here the CDR3 DNA reads TGCAGTGCTAGTTTATCCACCGGGGAGCTGTTTTTT. The chain carries TRBV20-1 and TRBJ2-2; no reliable D call. V dropped 3 bases and J dropped 4 bases, with 6 bases sitting between them. The CDR3 is made up of 12 amino acids. Germline V gives CDR1 DFQATT, CDR2 SNEGSKA (reference sequence).

This chain links TRBV7-9 with TRBJ1-3, with D perhaps TRBD1 (5 bases). The ends were cut back, 1 base at V and 2 bases at J, with 9 bases in the middle. Germline V lookup: CDR1 SEHNR, CDR2 FQNEAQ (reference sequence). This CDR3 has 15 residues. Written as DNA, the CDR3 is TGTGCCAGCAGCTTAGAGGGGCTGGCTGGAAACACCATATATTTT. Translation: CASSLEGLAGNTIYF.

This chain connects TRBV11-2 to TRBJ1-1; D perhaps matches TRBD1 (6 bases). CDR3 length equals 15 residues. V lost 6 bases and J lost 1, with 15 bases in between. Per the germline V gene, CDR1 is SGHAT and CDR2 is FQNNGV. CDR3 amino acids: CASRGLQGTNTEAFF. In nucleotides, the CDR3 is TGTGCCAGCAGGGGATTACAGGGAACGAACACTGAAGCTTTCTTT. Complete variable domain (other parts from reference TRBV11-2 and TRBJ1-1): EAGVAQSPRYKIIEKRQSVAFWCNPISGHATLYWYQQILGQGPKLLIQFQNNGVVDDSQLPKDRFSAERLKGVDSTLKIQPAKLEDSAVYLCASRGLQGTNTEAFFGQGTRLTVV.

The chain links TRBV5-5 to TRBJ1-2; 7 nucleotides match TRBD1. The J segment lost 4 bases and the V segment lost 0 bases, leaving 9 bases of the junction unmatched. This CDR3 is 16 amino acids long. Germline V gives CDR1 SGHKS, CDR2 YYEKEE (reference sequence). CDR3 bases: TGTGCCAGCAGCTTGGCGGTGGAGGGGGCAGGCTATGGCTACACCTTC. Its translation: CASSLAVEGAGYGYTF.

The table lists this clone with a few counts. The chain combines TRBV28 with TRBJ2-7; 8 positions match TRBD1. This CDR3 is 15 amino acids long. Germline assignment: CDR1 MDHEN and CDR2 SYDVKM. V shed 9 bases, J shed 0 bases, and the junction held 10 bases outside the gene matches. The CDR3 bases are TGTGCCAGTTTAGCGCCGGGACAGGTCTCCTACGAGCAGTACTTC. Translated, it gives CASLAPGQVSYEQYF.

This chain joins TRBV28 and TRBJ2-6; D is uncertain. CDR3 length: 12 residues. V was clipped by 6 bases and J by 4 bases, with 4 bases between them. The V gene's germline CDR1 is MDHEN and CDR2 SYDVKM. CDR3 nucleotide sequence: TGTGCCAGCAGGGGCGGGGCCAACGTCCTGACTTTC. Encoded protein: CASRGGANVLTF.

V gene TRBV3-1 (or the pseudogene TRBV3-2) combines with J gene TRBJ1-3, with 8 bases aligning to TRBD1. Germline V CDR1 and CDR2: LGHDT, YNNKEL (reference sequence). CDR3 size: 17 residues. After removal of 2 bases from V and 0 bases from J, the junction contained 6 bases not matched to a gene. CDR3 region: CASSQRTQGASGNTIYF. CDR3 coding DNA: TGTGCCAGCAGCCAAAGGACGCAGGGGGCCTCTGGAAACACCATATATTTT.

The gene calls are TRBV5-4 and TRBJ2-2, with 10 bases lining up with TRBD2. V was clipped by 6 bases and J by 1 base; unmatched bases: 3. Germline lookup yields CDR1 SGHNT and CDR2 YYREEE (reference sequence). The CDR3 extends over 15 amino acids. The CDR3 loop reads CASTASGGNTGELFF. CDR3 bases: TGTGCCAGCACCGCTAGCGGGGGGAACACCGGGGAGCTGTTTTTT.

The chain recombines TRBV28 with TRBJ1-4; 9 bases fit TRBD1. Looked up from germline, CDR1 is MDHEN and CDR2 is SYDVKM. V lost 6 bases to trimming and J lost 8 bases; unmatched junction nucleotides: 4. The CDR3 consists of 13 residues. The CDR3 nucleotides read TGTGCCAGCAGGGGGACAGGGTACGAAAAACTGTTTTTT. Protein product: CASRGTGYEKLFF.